Shown below are 26 T cell receptor beta chains from a single sample sequenced in a study of patients and donors after allogeneic stem cell transplantation. MiXCR, run by TCRdb on the RT-PCR reads, gives a single entry per CDR3 protein. This table holds about a million distinct CDR3 sequences, more than 15% found once. The sequencing input was blood, either unsorted or a sorted T cell fraction (not recorded which). The receptors were sampled from a human donor who was either an allogeneic HSCT recipient or a stem cell or donor lymphocyte infusion donor (not recorded which). It is not recorded whose cells these are; they may come from a transplant donor.

The CDR3 DNA sequence: TGTGCCAGCAGCCTGACTAGCTCAGATACGCAGTATTTT. It codes for CASSLTSSDTQYF. V gene TRBV7-3 combines with J gene TRBJ2-3; 7 bases match TRBD2. Per the germline V gene, CDR1 is SGHTA and CDR2 is FQGTGA. The CDR3 runs 13 residues. V shed 5 bases, J shed 4 bases, and the junction held 3 bases outside the gene matches.

The chain combines TRBV7-9 with TRBJ2-2, with D unclear. Per germline, CDR1 SEHNR and CDR2 FQNEAQ (reference sequence). V was trimmed by 2 bases and J by 2 bases, leaving 12 bases between them. CDR3 length: 16 residues. The CDR3 nucleotides are TGTGCCAGCAGCTTAATGTGGAACAGAAACACCGGGGAGCTGTTTTTT. It is translated as CASSLMWNRNTGELFF. Complete variable domain (other parts from reference TRBV7-9 and TRBJ2-2): DTGVSQNPRHKITKRGQNVTFRCDPISEHNRLYWYRQTLGQGPEFLTYFQNEAQLEKSRLLSDRFSAERPKGSFSTLEIQRTEQGDSAMYLCASSLMWNRNTGELFFGEGSRLTVL.

The V call is TRBV25-1, the J call TRBJ1-1; 12 bases line up with TRBD1. Germline CDR1 reads MGHDK; CDR2 reads SYGVNS. This CDR3 spans 16 amino acids. V dropped 6 bases and J dropped 3; count of bases not matched to a gene: 8. CDR3: CASRTPGQGADTEAFF. The CDR3 DNA reads TGTGCCAGCAGAACCCCGGGACAGGGGGCAGACACTGAAGCTTTCTTT.

This clonotype was counted between two and nine times. The gene calls are TRBV4-2 and TRBJ2-1, with D unclear. The CDR3 contains 15 residues. The germline gives CDR1 LGHNA, CDR2 YNFKEQ. Trimming left V 0 bases short and J 5 bases short, with 11 bases between. The DNA of the CDR3 is TGTGCCAGCAGCCAAGATTCGGCCAGCCACAATGAGCAGTTCTTC. Its translation: CASSQDSASHNEQFF.

V and J are TRBV12-3 or TRBV12-4 and TRBJ1-6; D is perhaps TRBD1 (5 bases). Trimming took 3 bases from V and 7 from J, leaving 7 bases between them. The CDR3 extends over 13 amino acids. CDR3: CASSFKGNSPLHF. The CDR3 DNA reads as TGTGCCAGCAGTTTTAAGGGGAATTCACCCCTCCACTTT.

The V gene is TRBV6-2 or TRBV6-3, the J gene TRBJ2-1, with 7 bases fitting TRBD2. The CDR3 covers 16 residues. Germline V gene data show CDR1 as MNHEY and CDR2 as SVGEGT. Unmatched junction bases numbered 11, after V lost 5 bases and J lost 4 bases. Written as DNA, the CDR3 is TGTGCCAGCAGTAACGCTGGGGGACTACCATACAATGAGCAGTTCTTC. As protein: CASSNAGGLPYNEQFF.

This clonotype was recorded many times. The rearrangement uses TRBV12-3 or TRBV12-4 and TRBJ2-5, with 7 bases aligning to TRBD1. The CDR3 contains 12 residues. V trimming: 9 bases; J trimming: 7 bases; junction bases outside the gene matches: 8. As DNA, the CDR3 is TGTGCCAGTCAGGACCCAGGGGGGACCCAGTACTTC. This codes for CASQDPGGTQYF.

This clonotype is a singleton in its sample. V usage is TRBV14 and J usage is TRBJ2-2, with D perhaps matching TRBD1 (6 bases). CDR3 length: 17 residues. Per the germline V gene, CDR1 is SGHDN and CDR2 is FVKESK. Trimming pared 4 bases from V and 1 base from J, leaving 16 bases between. CDR3 in amino acids: CASSREKGRGNTGELFF. CDR3 DNA: TGTGCCAGCAGCCGGGAGAAAGGCAGGGGGAACACCGGGGAGCTGTTTTTT.

The J gene is TRBJ2-7, the V gene TRBV10-3; D assignment may be TRBD1 or TRBD2 (5 bases each). From germline, CDR1 is ENHRY and CDR2 SYGVKD. The V and J ends lost 6 bases and 5 bases respectively, with 17 bases between them. The CDR3 length is 14 residues. The CDR3 is CAIRGTTNRDEQYF. DNA of the CDR3: TGTGCCATCAGGGGGACCACTAATAGGGACGAGCAGTACTTC.

This clonotype was observed a single time. The chain joins TRBV12-3 or TRBV12-4 to TRBJ1-1, with unresolved D. This CDR3 region has 14 residues. V was cut by 2 bases and J by 4 bases, with 11 bases left in between. In DNA form, the CDR3 reads TGTGCCAGCAGTTTATACAGCGGGTCCACTGAAGCTTTCTTT. It encodes CASSLYSGSTEAFF.

The V gene is TRBV29-1, the J gene TRBJ2-5; D is ambiguous. V lost 6 bases and J lost 2, with 13 bases in between. CDR3 length equals 13 residues. Germline V gives CDR1 SQVTM, CDR2 ANQGSEA. The CDR3, as DNA: TGCAGCGTGCAAGGATTATATCAAGAGACCCAGTACTTC. This codes for CSVQGLYQETQYF.

The genes are TRBV6-1 and TRBJ2-7; TRBD1 matches 9 bases. There are 13 residues in the CDR3. The J segment lost 3 bases and the V segment lost 8 bases, leaving 5 bases of the junction unmatched. Germline V gene data show CDR1 as MNHNS and CDR2 as SASEGT. DNA of the CDR3: TGTGCCAGCTCGGACAGGGGCGACTACGAGCAGTACTTC. Its protein product is CASSDRGDYEQYF.

This chain links TRBV5-1 with TRBJ2-7; 12 positions match TRBD2. The V and J ends lost 6 bases and 2 bases, in that order; junction bases with no gene match: 9. The CDR3 has 16 residues. The germline V gene has CDR1 SGHRS and CDR2 YFSETQ. In DNA form, the CDR3 reads TGCGCCAGCACCCGGACTAGCGGGGCTCAAACCTACGAGCAGTACTTC. It codes for CASTRTSGAQTYEQYF.

The chain employs TRBV25-1 and TRBJ2-2; TRBD1 might be the D (6 bases). V was shortened by 7 bases and J by 4 bases, with 10 bases between the two germline ends. Per germline, CDR1 MGHDK and CDR2 SYGVNS. The CDR3 contains 13 residues. The DNA of the CDR3 is TGTGCCAGCATCAGGGGTTCCACCGGGGAGCTGTTTTTT. It encodes CASIRGSTGELFF.

The V call is TRBV4-1, the J call TRBJ1-3; 9 positions match TRBD1. Unmatched junction bases numbered 4, after V lost 4 bases and J lost 3 bases. Germline CDR1 MGHRA, CDR2 YSYEKL. The CDR3 runs 15 residues. CDR3 residues: CASSPGQGGGNTIYF. For the CDR3, the DNA is TGCGCCAGCAGCCCGGGACAGGGAGGTGGAAACACCATATATTTT.

This clonotype was counted only a few times. The rearrangement links TRBV15 to TRBJ1-6; D gene ambiguous. Per the germline V gene, CDR1 is LNHNV and CDR2 is YYDKDF (reference sequence). V was shortened by 3 bases and J by 3 bases, with 12 bases between the two germline ends. This CDR3 has 16 residues. The chain's CDR3 is CATSSPAKGYNSPLHF. Written as DNA, the CDR3 is TGTGCCACCAGCAGCCCCGCGAAGGGCTATAATTCACCCCTCCACTTT.

This clonotype was recorded many times. This chain links TRBV7-9 with TRBJ2-1, with D possibly TRBD1 on 6 matching bases. This CDR3 spans 15 amino acids. From germline, CDR1 is SEHNR and CDR2 FQNEAQ (reference sequence). V was cut by 6 bases and J by 0 bases, with 12 bases left in between. In DNA form, the CDR3 reads TGTGCCAGCAGTTCCACAGGGAGCTCCTACAATGAGCAGTTCTTC. It codes for CASSSTGSSYNEQFF.

The chain uses TRBV5-1 and TRBJ1-1; D ambiguous. The germline gives CDR1 SGHRS, CDR2 YFSETQ. CDR3 length equals 13 residues. Trimming took off 7 bases at V and 0 bases at J, with 10 bases between the two ends. The CDR3 DNA reads TGCGCCAGCGGAGAAAACATGAACACTGAAGCTTTCTTT. This sequence encodes CASGENMNTEAFF. The full variable domain, its missing parts supplied by reference TRBV5-1 and TRBJ1-1, is KAGVTQTPRYLIKTRGQQVTLSCSPISGHRSVSWYQQTPGQGLQFLFEYFSETQRNKGNFPGRFSGRQFSNSRSEMNVSTLELGDSALYLCASGENMNTEAFFGQGTRLTVV.

The rearrangement uses TRBV27 and TRBJ2-1; no firm D call. V lost 3 bases, J lost 8 bases, and 17 bases lay in between. Germline CDR1 and CDR2: MNHEY and SMNVEV (reference sequence). CDR3 length equals 15 residues. The CDR3 here is CASSFTPEGSYEQFF. The CDR3 nucleotides read TGTGCCAGCAGTTTTACCCCCGAAGGAAGTTATGAGCAGTTCTTC.

The V gene is TRBV11-2, the J gene TRBJ2-7, with D possibly matching TRBD1 (5 bases). CDR3 length equals 13 residues. Between the trimmed V and J ends, which lost 2 bases and 2 bases, there was a span of 7 bases. The V gene's germline CDR1 is SGHAT and CDR2 FQNNGV. This CDR3 reads CASSLWGTYEQYF. The CDR3, as DNA: TGTGCCAGCAGCTTATGGGGCACCTACGAGCAGTACTTC.

This clonotype was counted between two and nine times. The V gene is TRBV11-3, the J gene TRBJ1-2, with D possibly matching TRBD1 (5 bases). CDR3 length: 17 residues. Trimming stripped 5 bases from V and 2 bases from J, with 21 bases between. CDR1 and CDR2 (germline): SGHNT, YENEEA. The CDR3 spells CASSPYLRDELNYGYTF. The DNA of the CDR3 is TGTGCCAGCAGCCCCTACCTCCGGGACGAACTGAACTATGGCTACACCTTC.

The gene calls are TRBV9 and TRBJ2-1, with 8 bases identical to TRBD2. Germline V gene sequence: CDR1 SGDLS, CDR2 YYNGEE. V was clipped by 3 bases and J by 4 bases; unmatched bases: 9. This CDR3 has 16 residues. The chain's CDR3 is CASSASSGGNYNEQFF. In nucleotides, the CDR3 is TGTGCCAGCAGCGCCTCGAGCGGGGGTAATTACAATGAGCAGTTCTTC. Supplemented by reference TRBV9 and TRBJ2-1, the full variable domain reads DSGVTQTPKHLITATGQRVTLRCSPRSGDLSVYWYQQSLDQGLQFLIQYYNGEERAKGNILERFSAQQFPDLHSELNLSSLELGDSALYFCASSASSGGNYNEQFFGPGTRLTVL.

This chain links TRBV6-6 with TRBJ2-7; D not resolved. Trimming removed 0 bases at V and 4 bases at J, with 7 bases between. This CDR3 region has 13 residues. The germline V gene encodes CDR1 MNHNY and CDR2 SVGAGI (reference sequence). CDR3 in DNA: TGTGCCAGCAGTTACTCAATGGATTACGAGCAGTACTTC. It encodes CASSYSMDYEQYF.

The chain couples TRBV7-9 to TRBJ2-1, with D perhaps matching TRBD2 (6 bases). The germline CDR1 and CDR2 sequences are SEHNR and FQNEAQ (reference sequence). With 2 bases removed from V and 10 bases from J, the gap between germline ends came to 18 bases. The CDR3 covers 15 residues. CDR3 nucleotides: TGTGCCAGCAGCTTACGGCGGGGTATCGCAAGGGAGCAGTTCTTC. It codes for CASSLRRGIAREQFF.

V gene TRBV5-1 combines with J gene TRBJ2-5, with D possibly matching TRBD2 (5 bases). The germline V and J ends were trimmed by 0 bases and 7 bases, with 10 bases remaining between them. Germline CDR1 SGHRS, CDR2 YFSETQ. The CDR3 is 13 amino acids. In DNA, the CDR3 is TGCGCCAGCAGCTTGGTCAGCGAGGGGACCCAGTACTTC. The encoded protein is CASSLVSEGTQYF.

The chain carries TRBV6-1 and TRBJ2-3, with D possibly matching TRBD2 (7 bases). Trimming removed 6 bases at V and 5 bases at J, with 24 bases between. This CDR3 spans 17 amino acids. CDR1 and CDR2 from the germline V gene are MNHNS and SASEGT. The CDR3 here is CASSPTGSGGRKDTQYF. The CDR3 nucleotides are TGTGCCAGCAGCCCTACAGGGTCCGGGGGGAGGAAAGATACGCAGTATTTT.